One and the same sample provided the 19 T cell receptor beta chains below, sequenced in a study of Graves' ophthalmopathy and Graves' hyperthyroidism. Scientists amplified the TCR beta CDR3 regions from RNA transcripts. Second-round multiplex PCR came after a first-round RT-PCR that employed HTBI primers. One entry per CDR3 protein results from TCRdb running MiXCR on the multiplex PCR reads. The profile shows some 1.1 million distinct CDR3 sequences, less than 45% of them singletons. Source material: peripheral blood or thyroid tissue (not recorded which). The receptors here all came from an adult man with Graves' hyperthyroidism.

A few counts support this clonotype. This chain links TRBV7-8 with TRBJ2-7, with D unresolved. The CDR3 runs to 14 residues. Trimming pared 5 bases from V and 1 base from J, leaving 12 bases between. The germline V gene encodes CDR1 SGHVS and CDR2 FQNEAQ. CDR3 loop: CASSLWDPSYEQYF. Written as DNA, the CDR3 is TGTGCCAGCAGCCTCTGGGATCCGTCCTACGAGCAGTACTTC.

CDR3: CAWSSPSRTSGDTQYF. CDR3 DNA: TGTGCCTGGAGTTCGCCTTCACGGACTAGCGGAGATACGCAGTATTTT. The chain recombines TRBV30 with TRBJ2-3, with 10 bases fitting TRBD2. CDR3 length: 16 amino acids. V was clipped by 2 bases and J by 5 bases; unmatched bases: 10. The germline CDR1 and CDR2 sequences are GTSNPN and SVGIG (reference sequence).

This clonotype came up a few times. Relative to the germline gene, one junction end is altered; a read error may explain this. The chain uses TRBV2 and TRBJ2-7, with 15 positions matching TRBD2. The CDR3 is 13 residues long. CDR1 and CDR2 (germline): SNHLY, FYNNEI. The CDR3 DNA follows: TGTGCCAGCAGTGACGAAGGACTAGCGGGAGGGGACTTC. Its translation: CASSDEGLAGGDF.

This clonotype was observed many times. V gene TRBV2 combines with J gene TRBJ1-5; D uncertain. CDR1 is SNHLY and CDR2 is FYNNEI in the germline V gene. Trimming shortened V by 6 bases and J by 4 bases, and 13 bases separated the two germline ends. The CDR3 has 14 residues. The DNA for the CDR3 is TGTGCCAGCAGCAGTTGGCAGACAAATCAGCCCCAGCATTTT. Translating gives CASSSWQTNQPQHF. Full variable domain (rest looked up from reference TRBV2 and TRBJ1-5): EPEVTQTPSHQVTQMGQEVILRCVPISNHLYFYWYRQILGQKVEFLVSFYNNEISEKSEIFDDQFSVERPDGSNFTLKIRSTKLEDSAMYFCASSSWQTNQPQHFGDGTRLSIL.

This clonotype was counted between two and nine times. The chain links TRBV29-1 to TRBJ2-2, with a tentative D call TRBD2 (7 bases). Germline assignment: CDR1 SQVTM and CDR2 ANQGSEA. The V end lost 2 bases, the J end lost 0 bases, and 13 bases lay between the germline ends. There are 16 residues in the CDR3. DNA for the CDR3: TGCAGCGTTGAAAGGGGCGGGGGCCCGAACACCGGGGAGCTGTTTTTT. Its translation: CSVERGGGPNTGELFF.

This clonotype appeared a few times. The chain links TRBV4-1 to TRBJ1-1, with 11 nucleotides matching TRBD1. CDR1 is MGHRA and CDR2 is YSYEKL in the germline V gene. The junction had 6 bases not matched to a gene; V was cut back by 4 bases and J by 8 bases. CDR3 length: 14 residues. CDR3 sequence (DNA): TGCGCCAGCAGCCGAGGGACAGGGGGTTACGAAGCTTTCTTT. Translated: CASSRGTGGYEAFF.

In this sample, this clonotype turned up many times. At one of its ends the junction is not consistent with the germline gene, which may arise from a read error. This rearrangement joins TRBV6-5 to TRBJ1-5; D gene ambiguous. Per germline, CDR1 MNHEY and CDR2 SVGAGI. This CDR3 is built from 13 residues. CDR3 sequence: CASSRGSNQPQHF. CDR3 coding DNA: TGCGCCAGCTCTCGGGGAAGCAATCAGCCCCAGCATTTT.

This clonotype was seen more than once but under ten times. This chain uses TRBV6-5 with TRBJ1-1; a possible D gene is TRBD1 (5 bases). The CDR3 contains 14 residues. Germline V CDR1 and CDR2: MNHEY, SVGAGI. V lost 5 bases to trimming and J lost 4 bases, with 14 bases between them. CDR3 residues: CASSEVERGTEAFF. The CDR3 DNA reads TGTGCCAGCAGTGAAGTTGAGAGGGGCACTGAAGCTTTCTTT.

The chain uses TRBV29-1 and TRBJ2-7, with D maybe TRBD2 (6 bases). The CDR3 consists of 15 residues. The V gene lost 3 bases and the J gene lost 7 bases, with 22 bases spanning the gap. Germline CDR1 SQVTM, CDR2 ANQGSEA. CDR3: CSVDLGGVGVSEQYF. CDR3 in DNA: TGCAGCGTTGATTTAGGAGGGGTGGGGGTTTCTGAGCAGTACTTC.

The CDR3, as DNA: TGTGCCAGCAGCGAAGGACAGGGGGCGCATGGCTACACCTTC. Protein sequence: CASSEGQGAHGYTF. V usage is TRBV10-3 and J usage is TRBJ1-2; 11 bases fit TRBD1. J lost 6 bases, V lost 10 bases, and 10 bases had no gene match. This CDR3 region has 14 residues. Germline V CDR1 and CDR2: ENHRY, SYGVKD.

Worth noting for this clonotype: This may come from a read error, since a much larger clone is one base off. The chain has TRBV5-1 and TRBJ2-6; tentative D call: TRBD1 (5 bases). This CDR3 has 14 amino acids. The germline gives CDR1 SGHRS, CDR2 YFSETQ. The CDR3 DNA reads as TGCGCCGGCAGCTTCCTGGAAGGGGCTTACGTCCTGACTTTC. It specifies CAGSFLEGAYVLTF.

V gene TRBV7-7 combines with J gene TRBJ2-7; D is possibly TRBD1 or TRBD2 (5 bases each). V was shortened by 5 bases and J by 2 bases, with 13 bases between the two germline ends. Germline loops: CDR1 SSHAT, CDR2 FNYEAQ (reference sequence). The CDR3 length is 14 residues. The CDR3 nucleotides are TGTGCCAGCAGCACCGGGACCACTCCCTACGAGCAGTACTTC. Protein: CASSTGTTPYEQYF.

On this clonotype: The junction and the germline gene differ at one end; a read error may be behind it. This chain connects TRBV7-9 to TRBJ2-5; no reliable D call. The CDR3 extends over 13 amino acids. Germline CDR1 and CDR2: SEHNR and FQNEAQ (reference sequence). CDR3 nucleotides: TGCGCCAGCAGCCCGTGGGGTTTGAAGACCCAGTACTTC. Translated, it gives CASSPWGLKTQYF.

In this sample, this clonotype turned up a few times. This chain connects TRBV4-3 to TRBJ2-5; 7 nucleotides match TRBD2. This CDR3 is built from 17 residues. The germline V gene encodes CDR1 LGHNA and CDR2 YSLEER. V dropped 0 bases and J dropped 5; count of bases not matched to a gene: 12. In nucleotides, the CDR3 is TGCGCCAGCAGCCAAGATCTTCTAAGCGGGACTGGGGAGACCCAGTACTTC. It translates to CASSQDLLSGTGETQYF.

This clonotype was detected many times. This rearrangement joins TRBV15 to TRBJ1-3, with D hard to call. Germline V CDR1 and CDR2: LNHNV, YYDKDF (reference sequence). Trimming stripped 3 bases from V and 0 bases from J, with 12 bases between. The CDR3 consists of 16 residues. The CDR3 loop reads CATSRKGGSSGNTIYF. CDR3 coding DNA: TGTGCCACCAGCAGGAAGGGTGGGTCCTCTGGAAACACCATATATTTT.

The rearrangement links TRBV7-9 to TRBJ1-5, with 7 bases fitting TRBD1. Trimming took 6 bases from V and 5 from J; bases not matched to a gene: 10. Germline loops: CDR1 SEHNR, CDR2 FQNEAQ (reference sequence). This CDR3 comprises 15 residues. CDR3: CASSLRTGSYQPQHF. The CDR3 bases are TGTGCCAGCAGTTTACGGACAGGTTCTTATCAGCCCCAGCATTTT.

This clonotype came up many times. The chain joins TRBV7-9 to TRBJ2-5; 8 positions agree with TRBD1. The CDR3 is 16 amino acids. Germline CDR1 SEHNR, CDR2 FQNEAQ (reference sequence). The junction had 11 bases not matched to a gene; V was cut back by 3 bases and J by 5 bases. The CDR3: CASSFAKTGDRETQYF. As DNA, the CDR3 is TGTGCCAGCAGCTTCGCCAAGACAGGGGACCGGGAGACCCAGTACTTC.

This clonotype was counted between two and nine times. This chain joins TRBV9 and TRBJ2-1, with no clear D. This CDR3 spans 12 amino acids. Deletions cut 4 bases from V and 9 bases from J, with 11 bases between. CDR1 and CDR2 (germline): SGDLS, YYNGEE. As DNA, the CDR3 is TGTGCCAGCAGCACCGAGCCTACTGAGCAGTTCTTC. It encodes CASSTEPTEQFF.

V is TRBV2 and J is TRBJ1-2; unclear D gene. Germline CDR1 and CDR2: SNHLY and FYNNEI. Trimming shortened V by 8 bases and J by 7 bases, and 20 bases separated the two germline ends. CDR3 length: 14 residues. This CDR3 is CASSRRREGSGYTF. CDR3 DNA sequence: TGTGCCAGCTCCCGAAGGCGGGAGGGAAGTGGCTACACCTTC.